This TCR beta chain was sequenced for a study of shared clonotypes between healthy human individuals. Study as a whole: Donor composition was two women and three men, aged 18 to 49.

The germline CDR1 and CDR2 sequences are SGHRS and YFSETQ. V dropped 2 bases and J dropped 0 bases, with 19 bases sitting between them. The CDR3 totals 18 residues. A word on this clone: As yet, its antigen is unknown.

Study-level results: Relative to memory subsets, naive subsets generally showed larger estimated richness.

Sequencing used immunoSEQ multiplex PCR; TCRdb keeps in-frame clones, though not all of them. The repertoire consists of about 1.4 million clones, with approximately 97% occurring once and the leading ten covering more than 0.9%. The chain couples TRBV5-1 to TRBJ2-3, with D uncertain. This receptor was obtained from a man younger than 40 in good health. Sequenced material: naive CD4+ T cells sorted from blood. Sample subset: CD45RA+ positively selected. DNA for the CDR3: TGCGCCAGCAGCTTCTTCCGGACGGCTGATTCTAGCACAGATACGCAGTATTTT. As protein: CASSFFRTADSSTDTQYF.